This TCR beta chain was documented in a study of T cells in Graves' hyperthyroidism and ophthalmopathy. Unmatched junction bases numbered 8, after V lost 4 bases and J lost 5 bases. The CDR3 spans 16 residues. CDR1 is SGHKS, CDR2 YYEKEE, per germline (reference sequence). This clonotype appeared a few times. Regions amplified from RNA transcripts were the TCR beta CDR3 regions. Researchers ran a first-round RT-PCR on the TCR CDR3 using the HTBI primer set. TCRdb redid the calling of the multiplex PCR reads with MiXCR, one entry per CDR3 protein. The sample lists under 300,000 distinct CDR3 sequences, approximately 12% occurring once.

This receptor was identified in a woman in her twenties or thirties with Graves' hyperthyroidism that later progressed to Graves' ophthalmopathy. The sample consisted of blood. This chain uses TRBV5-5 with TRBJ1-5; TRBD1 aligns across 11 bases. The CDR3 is CASSQGQGGLDQPQHF. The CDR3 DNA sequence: TGTGCCAGCAGCCAGGGACAGGGGGGATTGGATCAGCCCCAGCATTTT.